This TCR beta chain derives from a study of Ad26.COV2.S vaccination and SARS-CoV-2 variants. Study-wide background: Donor was one of the participants in the Ad26.COV2.S arm of the COV1001 trial.

General study results and limits: Vaccine and placebo groups showed comparable non-spike TCR breadth.

Concerning this clone itself: Its antigen is unknown.

Profiled with immunoSEQ multiplex PCR; TCRdb holds only in-frame clones, not every one. Of some 420,000 clones in the sample, around nine tenths are singletons; the top ten hold 3.6%. Indicated treatment: 15 to 20 received Ad26.COV2.S at low or high dose, single or two shots; five or six received placebo; per-sample allocation not given. Day 63 following the first vaccine or placebo injection was when the samples were taken. The sequence was obtained from a person between 18 and 60 years old who received the Ad26.COV2.S COVID-19 vaccine or a placebo. The starting material was peripheral blood, obtained in a trial of Ad26.COV2.S vaccine versus placebo.

This chain's CDR3 is CASSPRGGPAYEQYF. CDR3 coding DNA: TGTGCCAGCAGCCCCCGGGGGGGCCCGGCCTACGAGCAGTACTTC. The chain uses TRBV9 and TRBJ2-7; the match to TRBD2 covers 8 bases. The CDR3 sequence is 15 residues long. The ends lost 4 bases at V and 2 bases at J; junction bases unmatched: 8. CDR1 SGDLS and CDR2 YYNGEE come from the germline V gene.